This T cell receptor (beta chain) was obtained from a study of shared clonotypes between healthy human individuals. Looking at the study overall: Used for every donor were three CD4 naive, three CD4 memory, two CD8 naive and one CD8 memory plate.

TCRdb's table, derived via immunoSEQ multiplex PCR, lists solely in-frame clones and lacks some. This sample has 550,000 to 700,000 clones, with less than 80% found just once. General observations from the study: A handful of donors had 4% to 6.5% of their naive CD4 clonotypes in common.

A note on this clone: The antigen is unknown.

The CD4+ fraction was divided into a CD45RA+ naive subset and a CD45RA-negative memory subset. The CDR3 spans 15 residues. V was clipped by 0 bases and J by 5 bases, with 11 bases between them. The germline gives CDR1 MNHNY, CDR2 SVGAGI (reference sequence). The clonotype comes from a woman aged 25 to 39 in good health. The sequenced material came from memory CD4+ T cells sorted from blood. The subset: CD45RA-negative fraction. J is TRBJ1-3 and V is TRBV6-6, with D possibly TRBD1 on 5 matching bases. The CDR3 loop reads CASSYSEAGRNTIYF. The DNA of the CDR3 is TGTGCCAGCAGTTACTCGGAGGCGGGACGAAACACCATATATTTT.